This TCR beta chain was documented in a study of blood T cell repertoires in COVID-19. Study-level background: The study drew acute and convalescent COVID-19 samples from the United States, Italy and Spain. Nucleic acid was either cDNA or gDNA, and it came from T cells, B-cell-depleted T cells, or PBMCs.

Trimming removed 5 bases from V and 4 bases from J, with 5 bases in between. The CDR3 length is 11 residues. Germline CDR1 and CDR2: MNHEY and SVGAGI. Study processing details: Cell counts per sample came from amplifying reference gene primers. Measured with immunoSEQ multiplex PCR; TCRdb has only the in-frame clones, and not every one. The D gene and trimming were derived from the DNA, and the V and J assignments and clone size from that table. The table records 55,000 to 75,000 clones, roughly 82% of them present only once. The sequenced sample consisted of peripheral blood. The clonotype comes from a man older than 75 with active COVID-19. This rearrangement joins TRBV6-5 to TRBJ1-2; D not certain. The CDR3 sequence: CASSPGYGYTF. In nucleotides, the CDR3 is TGTGCCAGCAGTCCGGGCTATGGCTACACCTTC.